The following is a T cell receptor beta chain sequence with its context. CDR1 is SGHTA, CDR2 FQGNSA, per germline. The CDR3 consists of 17 residues. V dropped 6 bases and J dropped 0 bases, with 20 bases sitting between them. Sequenced by immunoSEQ multiplex PCR; TCRdb stores in-frame clones only, minus some. The repertoire has about 120,000 clones, 75% to 95% of them found once; the top ten carry more than 3.5%. This record belongs to a study of T cell responses to AZD1222 COVID-19 vaccine. Here the sequenced sample was peripheral blood, taken 28 days after the second dose of the MenACWY control vaccine. V is TRBV7-2 and J is TRBJ1-1, with D possibly TRBD1 on 6 matching bases. This sequence was found in an adult who received the MenACWY meningococcal vaccine as a control. CDR3 region: CASSPGGGGIMNTEAFF. The CDR3 DNA sequence: TGTGCCAGCAGTCCAGGAGGGGGTGGGATCATGAACACTGAAGCTTTCTTT.